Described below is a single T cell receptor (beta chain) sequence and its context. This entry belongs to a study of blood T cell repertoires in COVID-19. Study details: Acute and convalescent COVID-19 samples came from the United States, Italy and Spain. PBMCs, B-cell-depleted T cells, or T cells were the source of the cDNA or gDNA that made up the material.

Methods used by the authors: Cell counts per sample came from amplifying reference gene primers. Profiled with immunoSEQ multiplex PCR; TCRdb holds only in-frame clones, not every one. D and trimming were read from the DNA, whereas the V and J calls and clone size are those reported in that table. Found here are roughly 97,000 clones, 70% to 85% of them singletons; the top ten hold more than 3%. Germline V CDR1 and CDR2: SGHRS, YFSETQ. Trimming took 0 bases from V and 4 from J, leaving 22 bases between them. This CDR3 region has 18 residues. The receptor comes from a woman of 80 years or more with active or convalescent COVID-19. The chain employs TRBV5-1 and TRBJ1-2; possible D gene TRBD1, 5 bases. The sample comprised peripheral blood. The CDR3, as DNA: TGCGCCAGCAGCTTGGGCGACTGGAGGGTAGAGGGGCGCTATGGCTACACCTTC. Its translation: CASSLGDWRVEGRYGYTF.